Each of the 31 T cell receptor beta chains below was sequenced from the same sample in a study of beta chain features in type 1 diabetes. The whole isolated RNA underwent reverse transcription, so sequencing captured expressed TCRB transcripts. Measured with immunoSEQ multiplex PCR; TCRdb has only the in-frame clones, and not every one. The sample includes just over 450,000 clones, approximately 28% of them seen just once. Sequenced input: naive CD4+ T cells from blood. These receptors originate from a young man in good health.

This chain connects TRBV7-7 to TRBJ2-2; D ambiguous. The CDR3 has 14 residues. V was shortened by 2 bases and J by 2 bases, with 6 bases between the two germline ends. Germline-derived CDR1 and CDR2 are SSHAT and FNYEAQ (reference sequence). Here the CDR3 DNA reads TGTGCCAGCAGCTTAAACAGAAACACCGGGGAGCTGTTTTTT. It specifies CASSLNRNTGELFF.

The chain joins TRBV7-8 to TRBJ1-3; a weak D match, TRBD1 (6 bases). CDR3 length equals 14 residues. V lost 1 base and J lost 8, with 12 bases in between. Germline-derived CDR1 and CDR2 are SGHVS and FQNEAQ. CDR3 sequence reads: CASSLEGGSHTIYF. The CDR3 region has the DNA TGTGCCAGCAGCTTAGAAGGGGGAAGTCACACCATATATTTT.

A few counts support this clone. V usage is TRBV2 and J usage is TRBJ2-1; perhaps TRBD2 as D (5 bases). This CDR3 region has 11 residues. Germline V lookup: CDR1 SNHLY, CDR2 FYNNEI. V was pared by 8 bases and J by 9 bases, with 11 bases between. CDR3 amino acids: CASVGLGEQFF. In DNA form, the CDR3 reads TGTGCCAGCGTCGGACTCGGTGAGCAGTTCTTC.

The chain couples TRBV30 to TRBJ2-7; 8 bases agree with TRBD1. CDR1 and CDR2 from the germline V gene are GTSNPN and SVGIG (reference sequence). CDR3 length: 15 amino acids. Trimming cost V 6 bases and J 3 bases; bases outside gene matches: 13. The CDR3 loop reads CACQTRGPPNYEQYF. The DNA of the CDR3 is TGTGCCTGTCAAACCAGGGGGCCACCAAACTACGAGCAGTACTTC.

This clone was observed a handful of times. This rearrangement joins TRBV29-1 to TRBJ1-2; D unclear. Trimming removed 1 base from V and 5 bases from J, with 11 bases in between. The CDR3 sequence is 13 residues long. Germline CDR1 reads SQVTM; CDR2 reads ANQGSEA. The CDR3: CSVEAGFRYGYTF. The CDR3 DNA is TGCAGCGTTGAAGCGGGATTCAGATATGGCTACACCTTC.

V and J are TRBV11-2 and TRBJ2-7, with a weak D call TRBD2 (5 bases). Germline CDR1 is SGHAT and CDR2 is FQNNGV. V shed 4 bases and J shed 4 bases, with 14 bases lying between them. This CDR3 comprises 14 residues. CDR3 in DNA: TGTGCCAGCAGCTCAGTGCGGACTGGTTACGAGCAGTACTTC. This gives the protein CASSSVRTGYEQYF.

V and J are TRBV19 and TRBJ2-3, with 7 positions matching TRBD1. Losses at the gene ends were 4 bases for V and 0 bases for J; bases not matched to a gene: 1. The germline V gene has CDR1 LNHDA and CDR2 SQIVND (reference sequence). The CDR3 covers 14 residues. The CDR3 here is CASSTTGSTDTQYF. CDR3 sequence (DNA): TGTGCCAGTAGTACGACAGGGAGCACAGATACGCAGTATTTT.

The chain uses TRBV5-1 and TRBJ2-7; D might be TRBD1 (6 bases). CDR1 is SGHRS and CDR2 is YFSETQ in the germline V gene. The CDR3 sequence is 14 residues long. V was pared by 2 bases and J by 2 bases, with 11 bases between. Here the CDR3 reads CASSFDRPTYEQYF. In DNA, the CDR3 is TGCGCCAGCAGCTTCGACAGGCCTACCTACGAGCAGTACTTC. Full variable domain (missing parts from reference TRBV5-1 and TRBJ2-7): KAGVTQTPRYLIKTRGQQVTLSCSPISGHRSVSWYQQTPGQGLQFLFEYFSETQRNKGNFPGRFSGRQFSNSRSEMNVSTLELGDSALYLCASSFDRPTYEQYFGPGTRLTVT.

In its sample, this clone was seen a few times. The V call is TRBV4-3, the J call TRBJ2-5; a weak D match, TRBD1 (6 bases). The germline V gene has CDR1 LGHNA and CDR2 YSLEER. This CDR3 is built from 16 residues. V was clipped by 0 bases and J by 5 bases, with 16 bases between them. The CDR3 sequence: CASSQDLRAGEETQYF. The CDR3 nucleotides read TGCGCCAGCAGCCAAGATCTCCGGGCAGGGGAGGAGACCCAGTACTTC.

V is TRBV29-1 and J is TRBJ2-1; D gene ambiguous. Trimming removed 7 bases at V and 1 base at J, with 5 bases between. The CDR3 is made up of 11 amino acids. In germline, CDR1 is SQVTM, CDR2 ANQGSEA. CDR3 nucleotides: TGCAGCGGACGGTCCTACAATGAGCAGTTCTTC. Translating gives CSGRSYNEQFF.

Only a few counts were recorded for this clone. The rearrangement joins TRBV28 to TRBJ2-5, with 8 nucleotides matching TRBD1. This CDR3 region has 14 residues. V was pared by 6 bases and J by 5 bases, with 8 bases of the junction left unmatched. Germline V CDR1 and CDR2: MDHEN, SYDVKM. The CDR3 reads CASRATRQGETQYF. The CDR3 DNA reads as TGTGCCAGCAGAGCCACAAGACAGGGGGAGACCCAGTACTTC.

This rearrangement joins TRBV7-2 to TRBJ2-3, with a possible D match to TRBD1 (5 bases). V was cut by 8 bases and J by 2 bases, with 11 bases left in between. Germline CDR1 and CDR2: SGHTA and FQGNSA. This CDR3 has 13 residues. The chain's CDR3 is CASGVRATDTQYF. The CDR3 DNA reads TGTGCCAGCGGAGTCAGGGCCACAGATACGCAGTATTTT. Using reference TRBV7-2 and TRBJ2-3 for the parts outside the CDR3, the full variable domain is GAGVSQSPSNKVTEKGKDVELRCDPISGHTALYWYRQSLGQGLEFLIYFQGNSAPDKSGLPSDRFSAERTGGSVSTLTIQRTQQEDSAVYLCASGVRATDTQYFGPGTRLTVL.

The chain couples TRBV18 to TRBJ2-7; perhaps TRBD1 as D (5 bases). The length of the CDR3 is 14 residues. Germline V gives CDR1 KGHSH, CDR2 LQKENI. Trimming took 1 base from V and 4 from J, leaving 11 bases between them. The CDR3 loop is CASSPRTGLYEQYF. Here the CDR3 DNA reads TGTGCCAGCTCACCACGCACAGGCCTTTACGAGCAGTACTTC.

The chain employs TRBV27 and TRBJ2-3; D is perhaps TRBD1 (5 bases). Trimming removed 5 bases from V and 2 bases from J, with 8 bases in between. The germline CDR1 and CDR2 sequences are MNHEY and SMNVEV (reference sequence). There are 13 residues in the CDR3. The CDR3 loop is CASSGRVTDTQYF. The CDR3 DNA sequence: TGTGCCAGCAGTGGCAGGGTCACAGATACGCAGTATTTT.

The J gene is TRBJ2-1, the V gene TRBV7-6, with D perhaps matching TRBD1 or TRBD2 (5 bases each). Germline CDR1 reads SGHVS; CDR2 reads FNYEAQ. The CDR3 has 16 residues. The V and J ends lost 5 bases and 7 bases respectively, with 21 bases between them. CDR3 sequence: CASSHLSRLAGNEQFF. As DNA, the CDR3 is TGTGCCAGCAGCCACCTCTCGAGGCTAGCAGGGAATGAGCAGTTCTTC.

The rearrangement links TRBV4-2 to TRBJ1-1; 8 bases align to TRBD1. This CDR3 is built from 17 residues. In germline, CDR1 is LGHNA, CDR2 YNFKEQ. V lost 7 bases to trimming and J lost 4 bases; unmatched junction nucleotides: 17. CDR3 region: CASTPGGGQEGSTEAFF. The CDR3 DNA reads as TGTGCCAGCACCCCAGGTGGGGGACAGGAGGGGAGCACTGAAGCTTTCTTT.

The table lists this clone with a few counts. The chain links TRBV29-1 to TRBJ1-4; weak D call: TRBD1 (6 bases). Germline V gene lookup returns CDR1 SQVTM and CDR2 ANQGSEA. CDR3 length equals 14 residues. This CDR3 reads CSSLDGGTNEKLFF. DNA of the CDR3: TGCAGTAGCCTTGACGGGGGCACTAATGAAAAACTGTTTTTT.

This clone occurred a few times. The J gene is TRBJ2-3, the V gene TRBV7-8; weak D call: TRBD2 (5 bases). The CDR3 extends over 16 amino acids. V lost 1 base, J lost 1 base, and 12 bases lay in between. Germline-derived CDR1 and CDR2 are SGHVS and FQNEAQ. In nucleotides, the CDR3 is TGTGCCAGCAGCTTAGATCCGGGAAGGCGCACAGATACGCAGTATTTT. Translating gives CASSLDPGRRTDTQYF.

V is TRBV5-1 and J is TRBJ1-2, with no clear D. Trimming took off 0 bases at V and 4 bases at J, with 7 bases between the two ends. Germline CDR1 SGHRS, CDR2 YFSETQ. This CDR3 has 13 residues. The CDR3 reads CASSLESSYGYTF. The CDR3, as DNA: TGCGCCAGCAGCTTGGAGTCCAGCTATGGCTACACCTTC.

This clone was seen more than once but under ten times. The chain is built from TRBV5-1 and TRBJ2-1; D unresolved. The CDR3 contains 13 residues. V lost 4 bases and J lost 9, with 14 bases in between. Germline CDR1 is SGHRS and CDR2 is YFSETQ. The DNA for the CDR3 is TGCGCCAGCAGCCCGTTTAAGGAAGCTGAGCAGTTCTTC. This codes for CASSPFKEAEQFF.

In its sample, this clone was seen a few times. This specimen includes other DNA sequences encoding the same CDR3. V is TRBV7-2 and J is TRBJ2-1; 9 nucleotides agree with TRBD2. The CDR3 loop spans 15 amino acids. J was trimmed by 3 bases and V by 1 base; bases with no gene match: 1. Germline assignment: CDR1 SGHTA and CDR2 FQGNSA. CDR3 sequence reads: CASSLGREGYNEQFF. CDR3 coding DNA: TGTGCCAGCAGCTTAGGGCGGGAGGGCTACAATGAGCAGTTCTTC.

This chain uses TRBV6-5 with TRBJ2-5; D gene uncertain. Matching the DNA end better, TRBJ2-7 makes the J call doubtful. This CDR3 comprises 12 residues. CDR1 and CDR2 from the germline V gene are MNHEY and SVGAGI. The DNA of the CDR3 is TGTGCCAGCGGCCAATCGGCCTACGAGCAGTACTTC. It yields the protein CASGQSAYEQYF.

The chain combines TRBV4-3 with TRBJ2-7; D uncertain. The V end lost 3 bases, the J end lost 4 bases, and 16 bases lay between the germline ends. The CDR3 runs 15 residues. Germline-derived CDR1 and CDR2 are LGHNA and YSLEER. CDR3 loop: CASSQRGPPSYEQYF. For the CDR3, the DNA is TGCGCCAGCAGCCAGAGAGGACCCCCTAGTTACGAGCAGTACTTC.

The V gene is TRBV18, the J gene TRBJ1-1; no definite D call. There are 12 residues in the CDR3. CDR1 is KGHSH, CDR2 LQKENI, per germline. Trimming left V 4 bases short and J 3 bases short, with 6 bases between. CDR3 DNA: TGTGCCAGCTCACTTAGGGACACTGAAGCTTTCTTT. Translated: CASSLRDTEAFF.

The chain employs TRBV14 and TRBJ2-1, with D tentatively TRBD1 (5 bases). V gave up 3 bases and J gave up 9 bases, with 12 bases separating them. The germline V gene has CDR1 SGHDN and CDR2 FVKESK. The CDR3 is made up of 13 amino acids. CDR3 residues: CASSQSRVGEQFF. The CDR3, as DNA: TGTGCCAGCAGCCAGTCCAGGGTGGGTGAGCAGTTCTTC.

This clone showed up just a few times. The same CDR3 can be traced to other DNA sequences in this sample. This chain links TRBV29-1 with TRBJ1-2; TRBD1 aligns across 7 bases. V shed 4 bases, J shed 4 bases, and the junction held 0 bases outside the gene matches. This CDR3 has 11 amino acids. From germline, CDR1 is SQVTM and CDR2 ANQGSEA. CDR3 DNA sequence: TGCAGCGTTGGGGACAGCTATGGCTACACCTTC. This codes for CSVGDSYGYTF.

V is TRBV7-9 and J is TRBJ1-1; a possible D gene is TRBD1 (5 bases). V dropped 6 bases and J dropped 1 base, with 9 bases sitting between them. The CDR3 extends over 13 amino acids. The germline V gene encodes CDR1 SEHNR and CDR2 FQNEAQ (reference sequence). The CDR3, as DNA: TGTGCCAGCAGGTTAACAGGGAACACTGAAGCTTTCTTT. It yields the protein CASRLTGNTEAFF. Full variable domain (rest looked up from reference TRBV7-9 and TRBJ1-1): DTGVSQNPRHKITKRGQNVTFRCDPISEHNRLYWYRQTLGQGPEFLTYFQNEAQLEKSRLLSDRFSAERPKGSFSTLEIQRTEQGDSAMYLCASRLTGNTEAFFGQGTRLTVV.

The chain combines TRBV7-2 with TRBJ2-5, with TRBD2 identical over 9 bases. This CDR3 is 16 amino acids long. Unmatched junction bases numbered 11, after V lost 5 bases and J lost 4 bases. The V gene's germline CDR1 is SGHTA and CDR2 FQGNSA. The CDR3 reads CASSVRYSGRVETQYF. In DNA form, the CDR3 reads TGTGCCAGCAGCGTGAGGTATAGCGGGAGAGTAGAGACCCAGTACTTC.

This clone was detected a few times. The V gene is TRBV7-9, the J gene TRBJ2-6; D unclear. V lost 3 bases to trimming and J lost 1 base, with 10 bases between them. CDR1 and CDR2 from the germline V gene are SEHNR and FQNEAQ (reference sequence). The CDR3 is 16 amino acids. CDR3 amino acids: CASSLPTGSGANVLTF. For the CDR3, the DNA is TGTGCCAGCAGCTTGCCTACCGGGTCTGGGGCCAACGTCCTGACTTTC.

The chain employs TRBV7-9 and TRBJ2-5; D gene uncertain. The V end lost 5 bases, the J end lost 5 bases, and 18 bases lay between the germline ends. Germline V gene data show CDR1 as SEHNR and CDR2 as FQNEAQ (reference sequence). This CDR3 contains 15 residues. The DNA for the CDR3 is TGTGCCAGCAGCCGGGCTAGTCGCCTCAACGAGACCCAGTACTTC. This sequence encodes CASSRASRLNETQYF.

Only a few counts were recorded for this clone. The chain carries TRBV30 and TRBJ2-2, with 7 bases identical to TRBD2. CDR3 length: 15 amino acids. Germline assignment: CDR1 GTSNPN and CDR2 SVGIG (reference sequence). Trimming at V came to 2 bases and at J to 2 bases, leaving 5 bases not matched to a gene. The CDR3 DNA is TGTGCCTGGAGTAAGGGCGGGAGCAACACCGGGGAGCTGTTTTTT. Residues: CAWSKGGSNTGELFF.